This section outlines one TCR beta chain sequence together with its context. Its antigen remains undetermined. Per-nucleotide qualities are absent, and no much larger clonotype sits a single base away. These data belong to a study of spatial heterogeneity in lung cancer (dated by TCRdb to the late 2010s). Study-level background: The donors were 65 to 85 patients from the lung TRACERx cohort who had early-stage, untreated non-small cell lung cancer. Nonsynonymous mutation counts, determined by whole-exome sequencing of tumor tissue, were related to TCR repertoire features. At surgery, over 200 tumor regions, approximately 64 matched nontumor lung samples and 56 PBMC samples were TCR-sequenced for both alpha and beta chains. The study quantitatively compared TCR alpha and beta repertoires across multiple tumor regions, matched nontumor lung and blood in non-small cell lung cancer. In the raw uncorrected reads, each unique combination of TCR and UMI appeared more than ten times on average. Beta-chain transcripts were consistently detected in greater numbers than alpha-chain transcripts, which likely reflects a higher abundance of beta-chain transcripts. Follow-up PBMC samples were sequenced whenever available, and the median time to follow-up was around two years after resection. Beyond this particular receptor, the publication reports: Ubiquitous expanded tumor TCRs were found in blood more often at tumor resection than at routine follow-up. Confirming at a functional level the hypothesis that regional TCRs recognize regional mutations was considered to require additional single-cell paired TCR alpha and beta sequencing. Comparisons of baseline and follow-up blood repertoires included only 14 patients.

Via the germline V gene, CDR1 is SGHNT and CDR2 YENEEA. The CDR3 has 13 amino acids, counting the end cysteine and phenylalanine. Here the CDR3 DNA is all that survives: 39 bases in frame from base 1. The V and J ends are trimmed by 1 base and 2 bases, leaving 4 bases between them. The library relied on 5' RACE. The sample was run on a NextSeq 500. To allow correction of PCR and sequencing errors, the TCR library protocol tagged every TCR cDNA molecule with a unique molecular identifier. The study's processing was this. Decombinator tools were used for TCR identification, UMI-based error correction and CDR3 extraction. TCRs above a frequency of 2 per 1,000, corresponding to the top 1% of the tumor frequency distribution, were defined as expanded. Each repertoire was subsampled 100 times to 5,000 TCRs, after which Renyi diversity was computed with the R vegan package. CDR3 similarity networks were built from amino acid triplet string-kernel similarity, with CDR3s being connected when pairwise similarity was above 0.82. TCRdb ran its own pipeline on the public reads, namely fastp trimming at Q25 and MiXCR clone calling, and kept in-frame beta chains. Rows are unified per CDR3 protein, each entry keeping the most common DNA and genes. These V and J calls are TCRdb output, not the study's own analysis. The sample table shows about 120,000 distinct CDR3 sequences, and roughly an eighth are seen once. The leading ten clones occupy roughly 15% of the sample.

The intended sense of this specimen's time point label: blood at routine non-recurrence follow-up after resection. Without any cell sorting, TCR sequencing was performed on whole RNA extracted either from tumor and nontumor lung tissue or from cryopreserved PBMC samples. Patients were selected for TCR sequencing only if sufficient RNA was available from at least two tumor regions. The sample was PBMCs, taken at follow-up. The TCR originated in a male donor with early-stage non-small cell lung cancer. The V and J genes are TRBV11-3 and TRBJ2-3, with the D gene call left open. The DNA sequence follows: TGTGCCAGCAGCTTAGCCCACACAGATACGCAGTATTTT. Translated, this is CASSLAHTDTQYF.